A single sample is the source of the 14 T cell receptor beta chains below, sequenced in a study of technical replicates of blood from several donors. This table comes from immunoSEQ multiplex PCR, and its TCRdb copy is limited to in-frame clones, with some not included. Of about 75,000 clones in the sample, about 97% were seen once. Sequencing used T cells isolated from PBMCs. The receptors originated from a human donor in good health.

The chain couples TRBV27 to TRBJ2-3; a weak D match, TRBD2 (6 bases). Trimming shortened V by 2 bases and J by 0 bases, and 15 bases separated the two germline ends. Germline values: CDR1 MNHEY, CDR2 SMNVEV (reference sequence). The CDR3 consists of 17 residues. For the CDR3, the DNA is TGTGCCAGCAGTTTAACTCCCCCTAGCGAAAGCACAGATACGCAGTATTTT. Its protein product is CASSLTPPSESTDTQYF.

This clone showed up just once. The CDR3 loop reads CASSLEMSWRNEQFF. The DNA of the CDR3 is TGCGCCAGCAGCTTGGAAATGTCCTGGAGGAATGAGCAGTTCTTC. V and J are TRBV5-1 and TRBJ2-1; tentative D call: TRBD2 (5 bases). Per germline, CDR1 SGHRS and CDR2 YFSETQ. The CDR3 consists of 15 residues. V lost 0 bases and J lost 7, with 14 bases in between.

This clone was observed once. This chain connects TRBV5-1 to TRBJ2-1; D remains ambiguous. The germline V and J ends were trimmed by 0 bases and 4 bases, with 8 bases remaining between them. This CDR3 comprises 14 residues. CDR1 and CDR2 from the germline V gene are SGHRS and YFSETQ. The DNA for the CDR3 is TGCGCCAGCAGCTTGGTTAGAGGTTACAATGAGCAGTTCTTC. Translated, it gives CASSLVRGYNEQFF.

The genes are TRBV10-3 and TRBJ1-1; D call uncertain. The CDR3 runs 16 residues. V lost 10 bases to trimming and J lost 1 base, with 22 bases between them. CDR1 is ENHRY, CDR2 SYGVKD, per germline. CDR3 DNA sequence: TGTGCCACCCTTTCCCATGGTGGCACCCGGAACACTGAAGCTTTCTTT. This encodes CATLSHGGTRNTEAFF.

The chain couples TRBV30 to TRBJ1-2; TRBD1 matches at 11 bases. Unmatched junction bases numbered 13, after V lost 8 bases and J lost 8 bases. Germline CDR1 and CDR2: GTSNPN and SVGIG (reference sequence). The CDR3 loop spans 14 amino acids. The chain's CDR3 is CASKMDRGLGGYTF. CDR3 nucleotide sequence: TGTGCCAGTAAGATGGACAGGGGGCTTGGAGGCTACACCTTC.

This chain uses TRBV7-2 with TRBJ2-3, with D possibly TRBD1 on 6 matching bases. V shed 3 bases and J shed 8 bases, with 9 bases lying between them. The CDR3 spans 12 residues. CDR1 SGHTA and CDR2 FQGNSA come from the germline V gene. The CDR3 DNA follows: TGTGCCAGCAGCTTCCGACAGGCTACGCAGTATTTT. Its protein product is CASSFRQATQYF.

The chain has TRBV4-2 and TRBJ2-7; 7 nucleotides match TRBD2. Germline V gene sequence: CDR1 LGHNA, CDR2 YNFKEQ. With V trimmed by 3 bases and J by 1 base, 6 bases remained unmatched. The length of the CDR3 is 15 residues. CDR3 protein: CASSHGAGSSYEQYF. The CDR3 coding sequence is TGTGCCAGCAGCCATGGAGCGGGGAGTTCCTACGAGCAGTACTTC.

The chain carries TRBV7-2 and TRBJ2-1; the match to TRBD1 covers 7 bases. J lost 4 bases, V lost 6 bases, and 12 bases had no gene match. Germline assignment: CDR1 SGHTA and CDR2 FQGNSA. CDR3 length: 16 amino acids. The CDR3 coding sequence is TGTGCCAGCAGGGTACGCCGGGACAGCCCATACAATGAGCAGTTCTTC. This gives the protein CASRVRRDSPYNEQFF.

Here the CDR3 reads CASSSLGANTGELFF. The CDR3 DNA reads TGTGCCAGCAGTTCCCTTGGGGCTAACACCGGGGAGCTGTTTTTT. The chain links TRBV6-5 to TRBJ2-2, with TRBD1 as a possible D gene (5 bases). The V gene's germline CDR1 is MNHEY and CDR2 SVGAGI. V was shortened by 4 bases and J by 2 bases, with 11 bases between the two germline ends. CDR3 size: 15 residues.

J is TRBJ1-3 and V is TRBV5-4, with 9 bases lining up with TRBD1. This CDR3 is 14 amino acids long. Germline V gene data show CDR1 as SGHNT and CDR2 as YYREEE (reference sequence). After removal of 7 bases from V and 3 bases from J, the junction contained 5 bases not matched to a gene. As DNA, the CDR3 is TGTGCCAGCTATAACAGGGGGCGTGGAAACACCATATATTTT. Amino acids: CASYNRGRGNTIYF.

This rearrangement joins TRBV18 to TRBJ2-1; 11 bases fit TRBD2. The trim removed 6 bases at V and 3 bases at J, leaving 4 bases unmatched. The CDR3 is 15 amino acids. Germline CDR1 reads KGHSH; CDR2 reads LQKENI. The CDR3 protein is CASSLTSGDYNEQFF. Written as DNA, the CDR3 is TGTGCCAGCTCCCTGACTAGCGGGGACTACAATGAGCAGTTCTTC.

The V and J genes are TRBV5-1 and TRBJ1-1; D not resolved. Trimming removed 4 bases at V and 3 bases at J, with 13 bases between. Germline V gene lookup returns CDR1 SGHRS and CDR2 YFSETQ. The CDR3 extends over 14 amino acids. This CDR3 reads CASSHARRDTEAFF. The CDR3 DNA is TGCGCCAGCAGCCATGCCAGGAGGGACACTGAAGCTTTCTTT.

The V call is TRBV25-1, the J call TRBJ1-4, with 9 bases aligning to TRBD1. CDR1 is MGHDK, CDR2 SYGVNS, per germline. The trim removed 2 bases at V and 8 bases at J, leaving 9 bases unmatched. The CDR3 is 16 amino acids. CDR3 sequence: CASSEMGQGLTEKLFF. The CDR3 DNA reads as TGTGCCAGCAGTGAAATGGGACAGGGTCTTACGGAAAAACTGTTTTTT. Variable domain in full (rest from reference TRBV25-1 and TRBJ1-4): EADIYQTPRYLVIGTGKKITLECSQTMGHDKMYWYQQDPGMELHLIHYSYGVNSTEKGDLSSESTVSRIRTEHFPLTLESARPSHTSQYLCASSEMGQGLTEKLFFGSGTQLSVL.

The CDR3 is CASSFRAQGTSGYTF. In DNA, the CDR3 is TGTGCCAGCAGTTTTCGAGCACAGGGGACTTCTGGCTACACCTTC. This sequence joins TRBV6-6 and TRBJ1-2; 7 nucleotides align to TRBD1. The CDR3 runs to 15 residues. From germline, CDR1 is MNHNY and CDR2 SVGAGI (reference sequence). With V trimmed by 4 bases and J by 7 bases, 12 bases remained unmatched.